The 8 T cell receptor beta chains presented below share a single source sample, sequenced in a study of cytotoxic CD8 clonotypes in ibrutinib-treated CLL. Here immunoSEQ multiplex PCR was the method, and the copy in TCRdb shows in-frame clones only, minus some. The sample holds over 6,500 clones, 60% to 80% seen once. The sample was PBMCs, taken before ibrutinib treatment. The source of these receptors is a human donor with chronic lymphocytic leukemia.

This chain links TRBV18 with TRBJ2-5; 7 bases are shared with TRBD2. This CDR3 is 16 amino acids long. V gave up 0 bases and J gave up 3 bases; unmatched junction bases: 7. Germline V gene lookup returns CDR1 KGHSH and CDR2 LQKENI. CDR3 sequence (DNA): TGTGCCAGCTCACCACCGGCTAGCGGCTTGAAAGAGACCCAGTACTTC. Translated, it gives CASSPPASGLKETQYF.

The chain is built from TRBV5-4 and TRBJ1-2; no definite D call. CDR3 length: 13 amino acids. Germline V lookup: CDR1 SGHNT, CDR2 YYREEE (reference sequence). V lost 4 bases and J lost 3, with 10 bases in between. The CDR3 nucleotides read TGTGCCAGCAGCCCCGGACGGTACTATGGCTACACCTTC. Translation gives CASSPGRYYGYTF. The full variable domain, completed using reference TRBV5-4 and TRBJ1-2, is ETGVTQSPTHLIKTRGQQVTLRCSSQSGHNTVSWYQQALGQGPQFIFQYYREEENGRGNFPPRFSGLQFPNYSSELNVNALELDDSALYLCASSPGRYYGYTFGSGTRLTVV.

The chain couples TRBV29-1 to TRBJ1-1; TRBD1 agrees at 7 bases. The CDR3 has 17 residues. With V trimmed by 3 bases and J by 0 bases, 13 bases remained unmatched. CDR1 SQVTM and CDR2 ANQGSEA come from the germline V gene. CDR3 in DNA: TGCAGCGTTGACCGGGACAGTGTATCAGCCATGAACACTGAAGCTTTCTTT. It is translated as CSVDRDSVSAMNTEAFF.

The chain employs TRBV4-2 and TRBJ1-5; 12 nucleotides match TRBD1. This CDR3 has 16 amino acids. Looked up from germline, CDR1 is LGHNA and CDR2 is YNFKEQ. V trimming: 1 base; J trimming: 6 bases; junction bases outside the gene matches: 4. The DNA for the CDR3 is TGTGCCAGCAGCCAAGGGGACAGGGGGCGTTTTCAGCCCCAGCATTTT. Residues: CASSQGDRGRFQPQHF.

CDR3 nucleotides: TGTGCCAGCAGAGGAACTTATACGCAGTATTTT. This gives the protein CASRGTYTQYF. The chain links TRBV7-9 to TRBJ2-3; D is unresolved. CDR3 length: 11 amino acids. Germline CDR1 is SEHNR and CDR2 is FQNEAQ (reference sequence). V shed 6 bases and J shed 7 bases, with 8 bases lying between them. Full variable domain (outside the CDR3, taken from reference TRBV7-9 and TRBJ2-3): DTGVSQNPRHKITKRGQNVTFRCDPISEHNRLYWYRQTLGQGPEFLTYFQNEAQLEKSRLLSDRFSAERPKGSFSTLEIQRTEQGDSAMYLCASRGTYTQYFGPGTRLTVL.

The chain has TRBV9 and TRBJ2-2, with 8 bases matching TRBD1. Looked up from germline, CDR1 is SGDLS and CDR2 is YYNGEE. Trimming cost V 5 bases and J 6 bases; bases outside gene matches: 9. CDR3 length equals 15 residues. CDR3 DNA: TGTGCCAGCAGGGTCGGACAGGGAGGCGCCGGGGAGCTGTTTTTT. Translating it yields CASRVGQGGAGELFF.

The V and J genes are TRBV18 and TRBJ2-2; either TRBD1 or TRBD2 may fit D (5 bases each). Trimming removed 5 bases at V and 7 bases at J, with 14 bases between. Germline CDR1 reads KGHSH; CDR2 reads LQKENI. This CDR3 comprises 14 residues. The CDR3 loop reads CASSSGTSGGELFF. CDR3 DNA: TGTGCCAGCTCAAGTGGGACGAGCGGCGGGGAGCTGTTTTTT. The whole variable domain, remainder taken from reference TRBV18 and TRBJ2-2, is NAGVMQNPRHLVRRRGQEARLRCSPMKGHSHVYWYRQLPEEGLKFMVYLQKENIIDESGMPKERFSAEFPKEGPSILRIQQVVRGDSAAYFCASSSGTSGGELFFGEGSRLTVL.

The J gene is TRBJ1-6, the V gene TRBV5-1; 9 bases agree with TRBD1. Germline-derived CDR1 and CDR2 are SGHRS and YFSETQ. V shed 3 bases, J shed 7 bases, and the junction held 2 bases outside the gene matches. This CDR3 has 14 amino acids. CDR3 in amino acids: CASSYTGGNSPLHF. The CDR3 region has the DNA TGCGCCAGCAGCTATACAGGGGGCAATTCACCCCTCCACTTT.